What follows describes a single T cell receptor (beta chain). Its antigen is currently unknown. This CDR3 has 14 residues. Germline assignment: CDR1 MNHEY and CDR2 SMNVEV (reference sequence). Trimming cost V 7 bases and J 5 bases; bases outside gene matches: 9. The data originate from a study of cytotoxic CD8 clonotypes in ibrutinib-treated CLL. Study in general: It was after a median roughly 13 months of treatment, range 6 to 36, that response samples were taken. Study-wide results and limits: Sampling times, which were not matched between the groups, differed between sustained-remission patients and progressing patients.

Produced via immunoSEQ multiplex PCR; TCRdb's table is partial and in-frame only. Altogether roughly 250,000 clones are present, around 70% being singletons, with the ten largest covering 15%. The chain carries TRBV27 and TRBJ1-1; the match to TRBD1 covers 8 bases. The TCR comes from a human donor with chronic lymphocytic leukemia. The sequenced sample was PBMCs, obtained after 24 months of ibrutinib treatment. The CDR3 DNA sequence: TGTGCCAGCACCCTGGACAGGGCGGGGACTGAAGCTTTCTTT. The encoded protein is CASTLDRAGTEAFF.